This T cell receptor beta chain is from a study of blood T cells in healthy people across ages. The study's findings and limits: The diversity estimates, figures obtained from one million T cells, were considered underestimates. In older individuals, TCR beta diversity per million T cells was lower, falling roughly linearly with age.

Sample-barcoded 5' priming and a J-beta primer mix drove a second PCR of roughly 6 to 12 cycles. TCRdb analysed the 5' RACE reads with MiXCR anew, one entry per CDR3 protein. The table lists about 680,000 distinct CDR3 sequences, around 49% of them singletons. This clonotype came up many times. The antigen remains undetermined. V was clipped by 5 bases and J by 4 bases, with 11 bases between them. Germline V CDR1 and CDR2: SGHTA, FQGNSA. The CDR3 covers 13 residues. The study recruited healthy Caucasian donors from Russia who were aged about 6 to 90. Each sample provided at least 5.5 micrograms of extracted total RNA.

Sequenced input: blood. The receptor was derived from an older woman in good health. The chain joins TRBV7-2 to TRBJ2-5, with a tentative D call TRBD2 (5 bases). CDR3 protein: CASSTRYSETQYF. CDR3 nucleotides: TGTGCCAGCAGCACTAGGTATTCAGAGACCCAGTACTTC. The full variable domain, with the rest looked up from reference TRBV7-2 and TRBJ2-5, is GAGVSQSPSNKVTEKGKDVELRCDPISGHTALYWYRQSLGQGLEFLIYFQGNSAPDKSGLPSDRFSAERTGGSVSTLTIQRTQQEDSAVYLCASSTRYSETQYFGPGTRLLVL.